A single sample gave rise to the 3 T cell receptor beta chains below, sequenced in a study of cytomegalovirus exposure and HLA in healthy donors. PCR primers comprised 60 Vbeta and 13 Jbeta primers. The repertoire was sequenced with immunoSEQ multiplex PCR; TCRdb's copy has only in-frame clones and lacks some. The table has approximately 150,000 clones, 68% seen once. The specimen sequenced was PBMCs. Every receptor here comes from a man aged 50 or older in good health and CMV-seronegative.

The chain has TRBV7-9 and TRBJ2-2; perhaps TRBD2 as D (5 bases). The length of the CDR3 is 15 residues. The germline CDR1 and CDR2 sequences are SEHNR and FQNEAQ (reference sequence). V shed 2 bases and J shed 1 base, with 8 bases lying between them. CDR3: CASSLQAVNTGELFF. CDR3 DNA: TGTGCCAGCAGCTTACAAGCGGTGAACACCGGGGAGCTGTTTTTT.

V and J are TRBV2 and TRBJ2-5, with 9 nucleotides matching TRBD1. The J call may be mistaken, given a closer DNA end match to TRBJ2-7. Germline CDR1 is SNHLY and CDR2 is FYNNEI. This CDR3 contains 14 residues. As DNA, the CDR3 is TGTGCCAGCAGTGAAGGGACAGGGGCTGGCGAGCAGTACTTC. This gives the protein CASSEGTGAGEQYF.

This clone appeared a few times. The genes are TRBV28 and TRBJ2-1, with TRBD2 matching 7 bases. CDR1 MDHEN and CDR2 SYDVKM come from the germline V gene. J was trimmed by 3 bases and V by 3 bases; bases with no gene match: 11. There are 17 residues in the CDR3. CDR3 in amino acids: CASSFPPWASGYNEQFF. CDR3 nucleotide sequence: TGTGCCAGCAGTTTCCCCCCCTGGGCTAGCGGCTACAATGAGCAGTTCTTC. Complete variable domain (other parts from reference TRBV28 and TRBJ2-1): DVKVTQSSRYLVKRTGEKVFLECVQDMDHENMFWYRQDPGLGLRLIYFSYDVKMKEKGDIPEGYSVSREKKERFSLILESASTNQTSMYLCASSFPPWASGYNEQFFGPGTRLTVL.